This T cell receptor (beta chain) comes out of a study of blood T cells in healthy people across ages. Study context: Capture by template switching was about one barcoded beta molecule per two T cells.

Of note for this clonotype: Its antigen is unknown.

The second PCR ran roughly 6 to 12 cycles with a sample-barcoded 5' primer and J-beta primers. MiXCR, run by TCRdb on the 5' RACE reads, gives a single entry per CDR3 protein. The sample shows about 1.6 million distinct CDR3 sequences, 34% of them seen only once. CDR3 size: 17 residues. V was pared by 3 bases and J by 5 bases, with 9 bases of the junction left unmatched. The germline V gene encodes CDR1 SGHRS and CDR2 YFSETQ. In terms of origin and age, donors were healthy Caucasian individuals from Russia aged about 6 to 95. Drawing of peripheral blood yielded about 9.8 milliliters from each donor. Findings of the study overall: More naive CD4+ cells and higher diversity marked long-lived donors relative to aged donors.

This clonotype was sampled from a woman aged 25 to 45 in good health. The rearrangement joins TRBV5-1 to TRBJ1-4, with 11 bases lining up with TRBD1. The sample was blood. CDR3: CASSSDRGHDRNEKLFF. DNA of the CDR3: TGCGCCAGCAGCTCGGACAGGGGGCACGACAGGAATGAAAAACTGTTTTTT.